The next 5 T cell receptor beta chains were all read from a single sample in a study of T cells in Graves' hyperthyroidism and ophthalmopathy. TCR beta CDR3 regions were amplified from RNA transcripts. The TCR CDR3 was amplified in a first-round RT-PCR using the HTBI primer set. TCRdb redid the calling of the multiplex PCR reads with MiXCR, one entry per CDR3 protein. The sample lists about 560,000 distinct CDR3 sequences, around 45% occurring once. Sequences were obtained from peripheral blood or thyroid tissue (not recorded which). These receptors were taken from a woman aged 18 to 35 with Graves' hyperthyroidism.

The chain uses TRBV10-3 and TRBJ2-7, with D possibly TRBD1 on 6 matching bases. CDR3 length equals 14 residues. V was trimmed by 3 bases and J by 8 bases, leaving 17 bases between them. Germline V gene sequence: CDR1 ENHRY, CDR2 SYGVKD. DNA of the CDR3: TGTGCCATCAGTGAAGGGCCAGGGGAGCCCCAGCAGTACTTC. Translated, it gives CAISEGPGEPQQYF.

A note on this clonotype: This may be a read error, as it is one base from a much larger clone. This chain links TRBV25-1 with TRBJ2-5; perhaps TRBD2 as D (5 bases). This CDR3 region has 13 residues. Looked up from germline, CDR1 is MGHDK and CDR2 is SYGVNS. Trimming took off 10 bases at V and 1 base at J, with 13 bases between the two ends. This CDR3 reads CATERGSQETQYF. The CDR3 DNA reads as TGTGCCACCGAACGTGGGAGCCAAGAGACCCAGTACTTC.

The CDR3 protein is CASSLKMVFNSPLHF. The CDR3 DNA follows: TGTGCCAGCAGCTTAAAAATGGTTTTTAATTCACCCCTCCACTTT. This chain connects TRBV7-9 to TRBJ1-6; no clear D. The CDR3 has 15 amino acids. V was shortened by 2 bases and J by 6 bases, with 11 bases between the two germline ends. Germline CDR1 reads SEHNR; CDR2 reads FQNEAQ (reference sequence).

This chain links TRBV7-8 with TRBJ2-7; D unclear. The V and J ends lost 1 base and 7 bases respectively, with 17 bases between them. The CDR3 contains 15 residues. Germline assignment: CDR1 SGHVS and CDR2 FQNEAQ. The CDR3 is CASSLGRAVGNEQYF. For the CDR3, the DNA is TGTGCCAGCAGCTTAGGTAGGGCCGTGGGTAATGAGCAGTACTTC.

This clonotype has ten or more counts. CDR3 protein: CASSQAWETQYF. CDR3 sequence (DNA): TGTGCCAGCAGCCAAGCATGGGAGACCCAGTACTTC. The rearrangement uses TRBV14 and TRBJ2-5; D unclear. The germline V gene has CDR1 SGHDN and CDR2 FVKESK. The CDR3 covers 12 residues. The V gene lost 1 base and the J gene lost 5 bases, with 5 bases spanning the gap.